The source of this TCR beta chain is a study of blood T cell repertoires in COVID-19. Study-wide background: The samples span acute and convalescent COVID-19 from the United States, Italy and Spain. The analysed material was cDNA or gDNA that came from T cells, B-cell-depleted T cells, or PBMCs.

As originally analysed: Reference gene primer amplification gave nucleated cell count estimates. Repertoires were generated with immunoSEQ multiplex PCR, while TCRdb's copy carries only in-frame clones and drops some. The V and J calls and clone size are taken from that table; D and trimming were inferred from the DNA. The sample gives 65,000 to 90,000 clones, approximately 79% of which show up once; approximately 15% is in the top ten. CDR3 size: 15 residues. V was clipped by 4 bases and J by 0 bases, with 11 bases between them. Germline CDR1 and CDR2: SGHDT and YYEEEE. The specimen was peripheral blood. The rearrangement links TRBV5-6 to TRBJ1-3, with D unresolved. This clonotype originated in a man in his 70s with active or convalescent COVID-19. In DNA, the CDR3 is TGTGCCAGCAGCCTGGACGGTTACTCTGGAAACACCATATATTTT. Amino acids: CASSLDGYSGNTIYF. Complete variable domain (other parts from reference TRBV5-6 and TRBJ1-3): DAGVTQSPTHLIKTRGQQVTLRCSPKSGHDTVSWYQQALGQGPQFIFQYYEEEERQRGNFPDRFSGHQFPNYSSELNVNALLLGDSALYLCASSLDGYSGNTIYFGEGSWLTVV.